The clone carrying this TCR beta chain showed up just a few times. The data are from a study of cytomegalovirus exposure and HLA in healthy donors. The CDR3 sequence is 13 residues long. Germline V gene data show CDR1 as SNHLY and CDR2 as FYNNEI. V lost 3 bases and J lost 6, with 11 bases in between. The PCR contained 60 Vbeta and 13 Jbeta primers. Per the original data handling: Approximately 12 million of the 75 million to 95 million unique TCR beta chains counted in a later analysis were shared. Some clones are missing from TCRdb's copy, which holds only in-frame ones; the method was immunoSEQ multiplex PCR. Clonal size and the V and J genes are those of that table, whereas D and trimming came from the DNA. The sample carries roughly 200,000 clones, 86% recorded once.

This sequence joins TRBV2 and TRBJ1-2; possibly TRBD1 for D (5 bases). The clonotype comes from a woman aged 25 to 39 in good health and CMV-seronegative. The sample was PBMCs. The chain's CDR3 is CASSDPQGNGYTF. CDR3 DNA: TGTGCCAGCAGTGACCCCCAGGGAAATGGCTACACCTTC.